One sample yielded the 22 T cell receptor beta chains listed below, sequenced in a study of blood T cell repertoires in COVID-19. Assay used: immunoSEQ multiplex PCR; TCRdb lists only in-frame clones, some missing. This table holds tens of thousands of clones, approximately 92% found once. Sequenced: peripheral blood. The origin of the receptors is a man aged 50-59 years with COVID-19, enrolled during active disease.

The chain has TRBV7-2 and TRBJ1-2; D unclear. There are 16 residues in the CDR3. Trimming removed 1 base at V and 1 base at J, with 13 bases between. Germline lookup yields CDR1 SGHTA and CDR2 FQGNSA. The CDR3 DNA follows: TGTGCCAGCAGCTTAGTGGGTGGGCTTCATAACTATGGCTACACCTTC. It yields the protein CASSLVGGLHNYGYTF.

J is TRBJ2-3 and V is TRBV19; 7 bases map to TRBD1. The CDR3 sequence is 14 residues long. The germline gives CDR1 LNHDA, CDR2 SQIVND (reference sequence). V was pared by 6 bases and J by 1 base, with 4 bases of the junction left unmatched. The CDR3 sequence is CASRRQGGTDTQYF. CDR3 sequence (DNA): TGTGCCAGTAGGCGACAGGGAGGCACAGATACGCAGTATTTT.

The rearrangement uses TRBV2 and TRBJ1-6, with 11 bases lining up with TRBD1. The V and J ends lost 6 bases and 4 bases, in that order; junction bases with no gene match: 2. This CDR3 is built from 15 residues. The germline gives CDR1 SNHLY, CDR2 FYNNEI. CDR3 loop: CASRRDRGYNSPLHF. The CDR3 DNA follows: TGTGCCAGCAGGAGGGACAGGGGGTATAATTCACCCCTCCACTTT.

V usage is TRBV6-5 and J usage is TRBJ1-1; no firm D call. The CDR3 length is 12 residues. Trimming removed 4 bases at V and 6 bases at J, with 9 bases between. Germline-derived CDR1 and CDR2 are MNHEY and SVGAGI. Written as DNA, the CDR3 is TGTGCCAGCAGTTCATGGGCATCTGAAGCTTTCTTT. It is translated as CASSSWASEAFF.

This clone occurred once. The chain combines TRBV6-5 with TRBJ1-2, with a possible D match to TRBD1 (5 bases). This CDR3 is 13 amino acids long. Germline V gene lookup returns CDR1 MNHEY and CDR2 SVGAGI. V lost 4 bases, J lost 8 bases, and 14 bases lay in between. CDR3 bases: TGTGCCAGCAGTTGGGAGGGGCGCGGGGGCTACACCTTC. Translating gives CASSWEGRGGYTF.

This clone was detected once. The CDR3 loop reads CSAREQGGYTF. The CDR3 DNA reads as TGCAGTGCTAGAGAACAGGGGGGCTACACCTTC. The chain joins TRBV20-1 to TRBJ1-2; 7 nucleotides align to TRBD1. Looked up from germline, CDR1 is DFQATT and CDR2 is SNEGSKA (reference sequence). V shed 0 bases and J 8 bases; nucleotides not matched to a gene: 0. This CDR3 has 11 residues.

The rearrangement links TRBV28 to TRBJ2-7; D might be TRBD1 (5 bases). CDR1 MDHEN and CDR2 SYDVKM come from the germline V gene. V lost 4 bases to trimming and J lost 1 base, with 17 bases between them. The CDR3 spans 16 residues. CDR3 sequence reads: CASSSPLWTLSYEQYF. For the CDR3, the DNA is TGTGCCAGCAGTTCTCCCCTGTGGACACTATCCTACGAGCAGTACTTC.

The rearrangement joins TRBV9 to TRBJ2-3, with a tentative D call TRBD1 (6 bases). The V and J ends lost 5 bases and 4 bases respectively, with 14 bases between them. The CDR3 totals 14 residues. Germline values: CDR1 SGDLS, CDR2 YYNGEE. CDR3 nucleotide sequence: TGTGCCAGCAGTGCCCAGGGGTTCCCAGATACGCAGTATTTT. Amino acid sequence: CASSAQGFPDTQYF.

The chain uses TRBV7-9 and TRBJ1-3; 7 bases map to TRBD1. CDR1 SEHNR and CDR2 FQNEAQ come from the germline V gene (reference sequence). The CDR3 runs to 16 residues. Trimming removed 5 bases from V and 0 bases from J; junction bases left unmatched: 7. CDR3 amino acids: CASSRRGQTSGNTIYF. DNA of the CDR3: TGTGCCAGCAGCCGACGGGGACAGACCTCTGGAAACACCATATATTTT.

This rearrangement joins TRBV6-5 to TRBJ2-7; 8 bases are shared with TRBD1. Germline lookup yields CDR1 MNHEY and CDR2 SVGAGI. The trim removed 6 bases at V and 4 bases at J, leaving 11 bases unmatched. The length of the CDR3 is 15 residues. The CDR3 region is CASRWTGYGPYEQYF. CDR3 DNA: TGTGCCAGCAGGTGGACAGGGTATGGGCCATACGAGCAGTACTTC.

The rearrangement uses TRBV10-3 and TRBJ2-3; possibly TRBD2 for D (5 bases). Trimming removed 6 bases from V and 5 bases from J, with 18 bases in between. Germline V gives CDR1 ENHRY, CDR2 SYGVKD. CDR3 length: 15 residues. CDR3 protein: CAIRASFSMQDTQYF. The CDR3 DNA reads TGTGCCATCAGGGCTAGCTTTAGTATGCAAGATACGCAGTATTTT.

The chain carries TRBV5-1 and TRBJ1-1, with D unclear. The CDR3 consists of 14 residues. Germline CDR1 reads SGHRS; CDR2 reads YFSETQ. Trimming cost V 4 bases and J 1 base, with 11 bases left between them. CDR3 nucleotide sequence: TGCGCCAGCAGCCCAGGCGCGGGGAACACTGAAGCTTTCTTT. Translation gives CASSPGAGNTEAFF.

The V and J genes are TRBV18 and TRBJ1-2; the match to TRBD1 covers 7 bases. This CDR3 contains 15 residues. Per the germline V gene, CDR1 is KGHSH and CDR2 is LQKENI. Germline trimming cut 3 bases from V and 2 bases from J; bases unmatched to any gene: 6. The CDR3 region is CASSPRTGQNYGYTF. CDR3 nucleotides: TGTGCCAGCTCACCGCGGACAGGACAGAACTATGGCTACACCTTC.

The chain combines TRBV7-8 with TRBJ2-5; tentatively, D is TRBD1 (6 bases). The CDR3 length is 14 residues. CDR1 and CDR2 from the germline V gene are SGHVS and FQNEAQ. Trimming cost V 4 bases and J 2 bases, with 11 bases left between them. CDR3 nucleotide sequence: TGTGCCAGCAGCTCTGACAGGAGACAAGAGACCCAGTACTTC. Translated, it gives CASSSDRRQETQYF.

The chain links TRBV6-1 to TRBJ2-7; D might be TRBD2 (5 bases). Germline CDR1 MNHNS, CDR2 SASEGT. The V gene lost 0 bases and the J gene lost 0 bases, with 12 bases spanning the gap. This CDR3 region has 16 residues. The CDR3: CASSEATGRGSYEQYF. The CDR3 nucleotides read TGTGCCAGCAGTGAAGCCACCGGACGGGGCTCCTACGAGCAGTACTTC.

This chain connects TRBV12-5 to TRBJ2-1, with TRBD2 matching over 8 bases. This CDR3 has 15 amino acids. CDR1 is LGHNT, CDR2 FRNRAP, per germline. V gave up 5 bases and J gave up 2 bases; unmatched junction bases: 5. CDR3 DNA: TGTGCTAGTGGTGGGAGCGGGAGAACCTACAATGAGCAGTTCTTC. Its translation is CASGGSGRTYNEQFF.

V usage is TRBV21-1 and J usage is TRBJ1-1; the table's D call of TRBD1 was not tested on the DNA. TRBV21-1 is listed as a pseudogene. The CDR3 runs to 16 residues. The DNA of the CDR3 is TGTGCCAGCAGCGCTCGGACAGGGGGCCTTAACACTGAAGCTTTCTTT. The encoded protein is CASSARTGGLNTEAFF.

The V and J genes are TRBV7-6 and TRBJ1-2; 9 bases line up with TRBD1. This CDR3 comprises 15 residues. V shed 5 bases and J 4 bases; nucleotides not matched to a gene: 8. Germline assignment: CDR1 SGHVS and CDR2 FNYEAQ. CDR3 region: CASSPGTGLPYGYTF. The CDR3 DNA follows: TGTGCCAGCAGCCCGGGGACAGGGCTGCCCTATGGCTACACCTTC.

The genes are TRBV2 and TRBJ1-6, with D unresolved. Trimming took 0 bases from V and 3 from J, leaving 3 bases between them. The CDR3 runs to 14 residues. CDR1 is SNHLY and CDR2 is FYNNEI in the germline V gene. This CDR3 reads CASSEAGYNSPLHF. In nucleotides, the CDR3 is TGTGCCAGCAGTGAAGCCGGCTATAATTCACCCCTCCACTTT. Combining the CDR3 with reference TRBV2 and TRBJ1-6 gives the whole variable domain EPEVTQTPSHQVTQMGQEVILRCVPISNHLYFYWYRQILGQKVEFLVSFYNNEISEKSEIFDDQFSVERPDGSNFTLKIRSTKLEDSAMYFCASSEAGYNSPLHFGNGTRLTVT.

The table lists this clone with a few counts. CDR3 sequence (DNA): TGCAGCGTCGGCCGGACTAGCGGCCGCTCCTACAATGAGCAGTTCTTC. Translating it yields CSVGRTSGRSYNEQFF. This sequence joins TRBV29-1 and TRBJ2-1; TRBD2 agrees at 10 bases. Germline lookup yields CDR1 SQVTM and CDR2 ANQGSEA. The V gene end was trimmed by 6 bases and the J gene end by 0 bases; junction bases not matched to a gene: 8. CDR3 size: 16 residues.

The chain combines TRBV9 with TRBJ2-3, with TRBD2 as a possible D gene (6 bases). Germline assignment: CDR1 SGDLS and CDR2 YYNGEE. This CDR3 contains 16 residues. Between the trimmed V and J ends, which lost 0 bases and 2 bases, there was a span of 13 bases. CDR3 nucleotide sequence: TGTGCCAGCAGCGTAGCTTCGGGACTCGACACAGATACGCAGTATTTT. Translation: CASSVASGLDTDTQYF.

The genes are TRBV9 and TRBJ2-1; 7 bases align to TRBD2. This CDR3 has 15 residues. Germline V CDR1 and CDR2: SGDLS, YYNGEE. V trimming: 1 base; J trimming: 2 bases; junction bases outside the gene matches: 3. The CDR3, as DNA: TGTGCCAGCAGCGTACGCGGGGGAGCCTACAATGAGCAGTTCTTC. Its protein is CASSVRGGAYNEQFF.